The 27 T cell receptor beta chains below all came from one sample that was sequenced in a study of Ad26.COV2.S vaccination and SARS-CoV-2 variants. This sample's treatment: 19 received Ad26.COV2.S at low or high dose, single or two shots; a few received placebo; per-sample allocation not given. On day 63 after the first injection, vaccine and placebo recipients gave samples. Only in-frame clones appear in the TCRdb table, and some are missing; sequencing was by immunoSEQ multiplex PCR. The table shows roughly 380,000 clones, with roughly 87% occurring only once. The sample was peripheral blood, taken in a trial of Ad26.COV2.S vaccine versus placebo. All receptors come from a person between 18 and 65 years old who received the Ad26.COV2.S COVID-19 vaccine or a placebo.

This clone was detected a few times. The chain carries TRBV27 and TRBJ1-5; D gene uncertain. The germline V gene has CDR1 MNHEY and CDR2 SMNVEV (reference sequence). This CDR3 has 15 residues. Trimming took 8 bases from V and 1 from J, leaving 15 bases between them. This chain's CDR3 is CASRPLARSNQPQHF. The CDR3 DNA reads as TGTGCCAGCCGCCCCCTGGCGCGGAGCAATCAGCCCCAGCATTTT.

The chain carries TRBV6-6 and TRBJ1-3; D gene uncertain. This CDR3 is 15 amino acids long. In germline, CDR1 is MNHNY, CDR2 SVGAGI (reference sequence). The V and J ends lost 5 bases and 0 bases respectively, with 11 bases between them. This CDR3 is CASSTDPYSGNTIYF. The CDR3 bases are TGTGCCAGCAGTACAGATCCTTACTCTGGAAACACCATATATTTT.

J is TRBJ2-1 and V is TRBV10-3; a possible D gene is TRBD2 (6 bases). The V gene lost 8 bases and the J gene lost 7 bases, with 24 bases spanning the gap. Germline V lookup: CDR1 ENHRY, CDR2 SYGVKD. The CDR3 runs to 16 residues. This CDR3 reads CAIRGRQEGFWNEQFF. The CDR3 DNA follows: TGTGCCATCCGGGGGAGGCAGGAGGGGTTTTGGAATGAGCAGTTCTTC.

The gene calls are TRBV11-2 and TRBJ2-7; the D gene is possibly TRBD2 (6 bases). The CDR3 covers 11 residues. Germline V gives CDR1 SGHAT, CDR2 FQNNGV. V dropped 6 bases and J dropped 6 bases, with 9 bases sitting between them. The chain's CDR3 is CASRSGGEQYF. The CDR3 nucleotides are TGTGCCAGCAGGTCCGGGGGCGAGCAGTACTTC.

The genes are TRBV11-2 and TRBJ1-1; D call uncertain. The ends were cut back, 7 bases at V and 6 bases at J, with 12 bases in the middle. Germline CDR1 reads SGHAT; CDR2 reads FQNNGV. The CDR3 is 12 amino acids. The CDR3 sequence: CASTNPFAEAFF. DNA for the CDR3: TGTGCCAGCACCAACCCCTTCGCTGAAGCTTTCTTT.

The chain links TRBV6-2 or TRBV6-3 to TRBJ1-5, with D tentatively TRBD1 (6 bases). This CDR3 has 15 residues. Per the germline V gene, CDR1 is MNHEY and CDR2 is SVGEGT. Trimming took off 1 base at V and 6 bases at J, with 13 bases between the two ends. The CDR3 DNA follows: TGTGCCAGCAGTTACTACGGCGGGACACTTCAGCCCCAGCATTTT. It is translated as CASSYYGGTLQPQHF.

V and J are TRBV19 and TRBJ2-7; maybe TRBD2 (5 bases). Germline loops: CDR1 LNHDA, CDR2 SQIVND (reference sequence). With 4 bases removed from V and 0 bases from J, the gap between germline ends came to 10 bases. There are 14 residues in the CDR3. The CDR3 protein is CASSTPGLSYEQYF. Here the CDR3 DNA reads TGTGCCAGTAGTACCCCCGGACTCTCCTACGAGCAGTACTTC.

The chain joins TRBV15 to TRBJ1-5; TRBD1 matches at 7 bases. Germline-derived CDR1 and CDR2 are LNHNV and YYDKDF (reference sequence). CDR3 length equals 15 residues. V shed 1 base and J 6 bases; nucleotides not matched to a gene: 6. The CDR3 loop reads CATSRALGQAQPQHF. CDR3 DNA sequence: TGTGCCACCAGCAGAGCCCTTGGACAGGCTCAGCCCCAGCATTTT.

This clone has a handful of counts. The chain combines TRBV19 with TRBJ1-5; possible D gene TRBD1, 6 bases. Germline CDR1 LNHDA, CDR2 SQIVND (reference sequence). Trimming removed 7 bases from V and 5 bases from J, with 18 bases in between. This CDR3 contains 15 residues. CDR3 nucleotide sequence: TGTGCCAGTATCGCCACAGGGAGATGGGATCAGCCCCAGCATTTT. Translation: CASIATGRWDQPQHF.

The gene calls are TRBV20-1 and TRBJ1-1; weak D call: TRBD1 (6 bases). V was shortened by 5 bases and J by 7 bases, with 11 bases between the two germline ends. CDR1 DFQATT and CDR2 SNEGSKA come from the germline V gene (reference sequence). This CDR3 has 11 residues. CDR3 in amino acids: CSAPDSHEAFF. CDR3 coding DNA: TGCAGTGCTCCGGACAGCCATGAAGCTTTCTTT.

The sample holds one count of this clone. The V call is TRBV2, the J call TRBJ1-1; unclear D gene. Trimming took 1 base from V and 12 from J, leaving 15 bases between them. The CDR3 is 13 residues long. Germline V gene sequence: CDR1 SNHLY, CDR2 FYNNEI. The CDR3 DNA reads TGTGCCAGCAGTGAAGGGGCCCTTTTTGCTCCTTTCTTT. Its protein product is CASSEGALFAPFF.

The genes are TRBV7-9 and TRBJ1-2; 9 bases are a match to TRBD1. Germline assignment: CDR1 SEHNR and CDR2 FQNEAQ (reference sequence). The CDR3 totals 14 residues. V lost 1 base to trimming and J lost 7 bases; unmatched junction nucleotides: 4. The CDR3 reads CASSLDRGLAGYTF. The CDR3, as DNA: TGTGCCAGCAGCTTAGACAGGGGGCTTGCTGGCTACACCTTC.

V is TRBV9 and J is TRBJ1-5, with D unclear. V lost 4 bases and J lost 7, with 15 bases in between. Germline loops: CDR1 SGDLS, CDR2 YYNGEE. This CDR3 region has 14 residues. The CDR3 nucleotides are TGTGCCAGCAGCAATGGGGTTCAAGGCCAGCCCCAGCATTTT. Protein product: CASSNGVQGQPQHF.

The CDR3 region is CASSLGQENYGYTF. The CDR3 region has the DNA TGTGCCAGCAGCTTAGGACAGGAGAACTATGGCTACACCTTC. The rearrangement links TRBV5-4 to TRBJ1-2; 7 bases match TRBD1. This CDR3 is 14 amino acids long. The germline gives CDR1 SGHNT, CDR2 YYREEE (reference sequence). V gave up 2 bases and J gave up 2 bases; unmatched junction bases: 3.

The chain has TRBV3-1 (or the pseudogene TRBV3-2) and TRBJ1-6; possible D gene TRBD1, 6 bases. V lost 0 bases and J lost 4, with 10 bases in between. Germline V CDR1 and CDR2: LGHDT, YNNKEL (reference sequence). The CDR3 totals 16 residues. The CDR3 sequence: CASSQERGQYNSPLHF. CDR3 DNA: TGTGCCAGCAGCCAAGAAAGGGGACAATATAATTCACCCCTCCACTTT.

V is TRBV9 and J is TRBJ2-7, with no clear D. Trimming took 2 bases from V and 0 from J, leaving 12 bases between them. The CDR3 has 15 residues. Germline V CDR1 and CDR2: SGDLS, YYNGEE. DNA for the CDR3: TGTGCCAGCAGCGTCGCCGCTCCGAGCTCCTACGAGCAGTACTTC. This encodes CASSVAAPSSYEQYF. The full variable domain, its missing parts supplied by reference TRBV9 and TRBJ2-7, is DSGVTQTPKHLITATGQRVTLRCSPRSGDLSVYWYQQSLDQGLQFLIQYYNGEERAKGNILERFSAQQFPDLHSELNLSSLELGDSALYFCASSVAAPSSYEQYFGPGTRLTVT.

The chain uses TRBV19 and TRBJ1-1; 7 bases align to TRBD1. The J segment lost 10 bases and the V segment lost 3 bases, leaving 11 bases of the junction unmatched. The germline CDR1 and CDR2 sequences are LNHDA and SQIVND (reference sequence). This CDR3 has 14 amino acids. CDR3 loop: CASSMGQLSHVAFF. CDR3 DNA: TGTGCCAGTAGTATGGGACAGCTATCGCACGTAGCTTTCTTT.

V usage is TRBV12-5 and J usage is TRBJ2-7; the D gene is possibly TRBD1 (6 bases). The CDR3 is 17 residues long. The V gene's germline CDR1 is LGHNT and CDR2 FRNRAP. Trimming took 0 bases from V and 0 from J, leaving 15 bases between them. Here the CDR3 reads CASGLVSQGRGSYEQYF. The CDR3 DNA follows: TGTGCTAGTGGTTTGGTCTCTCAGGGGCGAGGCTCCTACGAGCAGTACTTC. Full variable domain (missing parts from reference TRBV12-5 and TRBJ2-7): DARVTQTPRHKVTEMGQEVTMRCQPILGHNTVFWYRQTMMQGLELLAYFRNRAPLDDSGMPKDRFSAEMPDATLATLKIQPSEPRDSAVYFCASGLVSQGRGSYEQYFGPGTRLTVT.

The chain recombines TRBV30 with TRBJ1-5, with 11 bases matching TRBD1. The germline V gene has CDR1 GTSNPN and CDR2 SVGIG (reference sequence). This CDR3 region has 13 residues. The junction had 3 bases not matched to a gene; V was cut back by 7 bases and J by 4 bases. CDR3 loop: CASGQGGNQPQHF. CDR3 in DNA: TGTGCCTCGGGACAGGGGGGGAATCAGCCCCAGCATTTT.

The CDR3 DNA is TGTGCCAGCAGTTTCCGAGGACAGTCAAATGAGCAGTTCTTC. It codes for CASSFRGQSNEQFF. The rearrangement joins TRBV6-5 to TRBJ2-1; D perhaps matches TRBD1 (6 bases). The CDR3 is made up of 14 amino acids. The V and J ends lost 4 bases and 7 bases respectively, with 14 bases between them. CDR1 is MNHEY, CDR2 SVGAGI, per germline.

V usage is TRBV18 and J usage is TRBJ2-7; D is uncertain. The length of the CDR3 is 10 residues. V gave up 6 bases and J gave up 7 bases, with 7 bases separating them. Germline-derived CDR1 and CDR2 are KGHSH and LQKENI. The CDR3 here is CASSLREQYF. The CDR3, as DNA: TGTGCCAGCTCCTTGAGGGAGCAGTACTTC.

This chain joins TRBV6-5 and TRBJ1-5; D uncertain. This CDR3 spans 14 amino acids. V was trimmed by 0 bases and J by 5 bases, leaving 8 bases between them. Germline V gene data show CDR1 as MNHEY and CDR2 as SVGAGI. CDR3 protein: CASSYSSGDQPQHF. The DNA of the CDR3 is TGTGCCAGCAGTTACTCGAGCGGGGATCAGCCCCAGCATTTT.

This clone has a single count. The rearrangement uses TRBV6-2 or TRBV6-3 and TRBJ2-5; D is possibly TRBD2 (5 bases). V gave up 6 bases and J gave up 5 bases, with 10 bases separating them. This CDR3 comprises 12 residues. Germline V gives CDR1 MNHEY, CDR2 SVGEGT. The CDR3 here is CASSQLGETQYF. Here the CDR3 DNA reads TGTGCCAGCAGCCAACTAGGGGAGACCCAGTACTTC.

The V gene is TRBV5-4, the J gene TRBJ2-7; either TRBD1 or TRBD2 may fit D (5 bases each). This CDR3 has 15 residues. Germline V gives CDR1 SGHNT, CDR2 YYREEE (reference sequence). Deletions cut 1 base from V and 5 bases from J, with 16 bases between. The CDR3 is CASSLTLGGNDEQYF. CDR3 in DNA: TGTGCCAGCAGCTTGACCCTTGGGGGAAACGACGAGCAGTACTTC. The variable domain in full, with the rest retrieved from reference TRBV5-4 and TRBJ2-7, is ETGVTQSPTHLIKTRGQQVTLRCSSQSGHNTVSWYQQALGQGPQFIFQYYREEENGRGNFPPRFSGLQFPNYSSELNVNALELDDSALYLCASSLTLGGNDEQYFGPGTRLTVT.

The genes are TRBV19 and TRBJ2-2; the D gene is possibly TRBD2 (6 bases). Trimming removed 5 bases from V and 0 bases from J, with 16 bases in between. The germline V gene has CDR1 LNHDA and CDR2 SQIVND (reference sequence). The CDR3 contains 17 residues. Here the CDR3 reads CASSFRRGLPNTGELFF. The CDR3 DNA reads TGTGCCAGTAGTTTTAGGCGGGGCCTACCGAACACCGGGGAGCTGTTTTTT.

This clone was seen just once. The CDR3 sequence is CASRLPVEGSGNTIYF. As DNA, the CDR3 is TGTGCCAGTAGGTTACCAGTAGAAGGCTCTGGAAACACCATATATTTT. The chain combines TRBV19 with TRBJ1-3; D call uncertain. Germline CDR1 LNHDA, CDR2 SQIVND (reference sequence). The CDR3 consists of 16 residues. Trimming cost V 6 bases and J 0 bases, with 15 bases left between them.

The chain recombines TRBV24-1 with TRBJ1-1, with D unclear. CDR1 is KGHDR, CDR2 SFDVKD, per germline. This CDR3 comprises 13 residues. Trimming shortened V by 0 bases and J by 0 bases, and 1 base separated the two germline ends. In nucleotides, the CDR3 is TGTGCCACCAGTGATTTGGTGAACACTGAAGCTTTCTTT. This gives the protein CATSDLVNTEAFF.